The sequence of this T cell receptor beta chain was determined in a study of cytomegalovirus exposure and HLA in healthy donors. The CDR3 is 15 amino acids. V was shortened by 4 bases and J by 0 bases, with 10 bases between the two germline ends. CDR1 and CDR2 from the germline V gene are SNHLY and FYNNEI. Primers: 60 Vbeta forward and 13 Jbeta reverse. Sequencing used immunoSEQ multiplex PCR; TCRdb keeps in-frame clones, though not all of them. The sample consists of some 190,000 clones, 77% of them appearing once. The rearrangement uses TRBV2 and TRBJ1-3; D unclear. Sequences were obtained from PBMCs. This receptor was identified in a woman in her twenties or thirties in good health and CMV-seropositive. The CDR3 DNA sequence: TGTGCCAGCAGTGGAGACGGACTCTCTGGAAACACCATATATTTT. It specifies CASSGDGLSGNTIYF.